This T cell receptor beta chain was observed in a study of radiation and T cells in renal cell carcinoma (dated by TCRdb to the early 2020s). At the level of the whole study: In total, 50 to 55 samples underwent TCR beta sequencing: approximately 26 tumors plus 27 peripheral blood samples. A total of 3.5 million to 4.5 million unique CDR3 nucleotide sequences, encoding roughly 3,000,000 unique CDR3 amino acid sequences, were found across all 53 samples.

Following the manufacturer's recommendations, the immunoSEQ kit was used to generate TCR beta libraries from genomic DNA. To prepare the libraries, a first multiplex PCR with proprietary primers was run, followed by a second PCR that added unique barcodes, and a bead cleanup was done after each round. A kit-provided positive control reaction and a negative control reaction were included in every sample batch. The final libraries underwent checking on an Agilent 4200 TapeStation D1000 ScreenTape, volumetric pooling, and quantification by qPCR. Sequencing was performed on an Illumina NextSeq500 using a MidOutput 150-cycle cartridge, with 156 Read1 cycles, 15 Index1 cycles, and the kit custom primers. The pooled library was loaded at approximately 0.92 pM with around 20% PhiX control spiked in. The study's own analysis went as follows. Vendor-processed data were analyzed in R, with a clonotype defined as all T cells sharing the same CDR3 nucleotide sequence. In the clone abundance analyses, frequencies in each sample were normalized to that sample's 10,000 most abundant clones. Public T cell clones, which averaged fewer than five per sample, were excluded before analysis. The dominant motif analysis was done with ImmunoMap using the PAM10 matrix, a gap penalty of 30, and a homology threshold of 0.3, and motifs with a cumulative frequency of at least 0.01 were considered dominant. TCRdb took over this immuneACCESS table, retaining in-frame rearrangements with V and J assigned. Such tables are incomplete; in checked studies, under half of the missing clones stem from an unresolved V gene, and the remainder is unexplained. V and J calls and clone size are as listed in that table; D and trimming were resolved from the DNA. The sample table records about 24,000 clones; around half of these occur just once. Together, the top ten hold about 22% of the sample.

This specimen's time point label, per the study, means: tumor resected at nephrectomy. Reading the label with the study, this specimen's treatment or condition is: treatment-naive control, cytoreductive nephrectomy. For controls, tumors were taken from treatment-naive renal cell carcinoma patients who had cytoreductive nephrectomy with no radiation beforehand. Every patient's renal cell carcinoma showed clear cell pathology. The control tumors used for TCR sequencing were from a few females and ten to twelve males, were resected between about 2010 and 2015, and had a median patient age of approximately 57 years (range about 35 to 82). The tumors were dissociated mechanically, digested with collagenase/hyaluronidase at 37 degrees C, processed in gentleMACS C tubes, and kept in liquid nitrogen. The QIAamp DNA Blood Mini Kit (Qiagen) was used to prepare genomic DNA for TCR sequencing. The analyses included only samples that passed all quality control checks.

A remark on this clone: Its antigen remains unidentified. No per-base quality is available; no much larger clone lies one base away.

What the research found in general, with its limitations: With a single-armed trial design, the study had no way to address how radiation dose or scheduling affects the TCR repertoire. Compared with controls, irradiated tumors had higher TCR clonality, as the top 100 clonotypes made up an average of approximately 54% of the repertoire, versus approximately 45% in nephrectomy-only tumors. Compared with control tumors, irradiated tumors had a greater number of dominant CDR3 motifs, and those motifs took up a bigger portion of the repertoire. Only small tumor regions of roughly 1 g were available, so intratumoral heterogeneity was not captured.

CDR1 is given as SGHTA and CDR2 as FQGNSA, both from the germline V gene. Trimmed from V: 1 base; trimmed from J: 1 base; junction bases lacking a gene match: 1. The CDR3 measures 15 amino acids from cysteine to phenylalanine. This entry keeps only the CDR3 DNA: 45 bases, framed from base 1. The sequenced sample was tumor tissue, obtained from a patient whose treatment was nephrectomy without radiotherapy. The V gene is TRBV7-2 and the J gene is TRBJ2-3; 8 middle bases align to TRBD2. The sequence derives from a human donor with renal cell carcinoma. This receptor has the CDR3 CASSLEAGGTDTQYF. The nucleotide sequence reads TGTGCCAGCAGCTTAGAAGCGGGGGGCACAGATACGCAGTATTTT.